The entry that follows covers one TCR beta chain sequence. What it binds is unknown. This entry belongs to a study of identical twins. Study outcomes and limitations: Reduced insertions were recorded for abundant cord blood beta clonotypes, with no such pattern in memory repertoires. Conclusions came from cross-sectional statistical analysis, not from following the same donors. Excess sharing by twins proved weaker in beta out-of-frame sequences.

Template switching added a universal primer site; cDNA carried unique molecular identifiers. Using its own MiXCR run on the 5' RACE reads, TCRdb lists one record per CDR3 protein. Among around 240,000 distinct CDR3 sequences listed, under 12% were seen once. CDR3 length: 14 amino acids. The V end was cut by 1 base, the J end by 1 base, with 8 bases between. Germline values: CDR1 LGHNA, CDR2 YNFKEQ. The rearrangement uses TRBV4-2 and TRBJ2-7; D call uncertain. The source is a man in his forties or fifties in good health. The sample consisted of memory T cells sorted from blood. This CDR3 is CASSQGARSYEQYF. In nucleotides, the CDR3 is TGTGCCAGCAGCCAAGGGGCGCGATCCTACGAGCAGTACTTC.